This paragraph covers one T cell receptor (beta chain) sequence. Antigen specificity is unknown. The data were produced by immunoSEQ multiplex PCR, yet TCRdb's version contains in-frame clones alone and is incomplete. The table lists roughly 180,000 clones, more than 75% of them singletons. This entry comes from a study of cytomegalovirus exposure and HLA in healthy donors. Turning to the study itself: The 95 to 150 validation repertoires used the same platform as the roughly 670 first-cohort repertoires, a later analysis reported. Study findings and constraints: Using the classifier, cytomegalovirus status was reportedly diagnosed with high specificity and sensitivity.

The donors formed part of the roughly 120-subject validation cohort, distinct from the roughly 700-subject first cohort. The CDR3 has 12 residues. V was shortened by 7 bases and J by 6 bases, with 11 bases between the two germline ends. CDR1 is SGHTA, CDR2 FQGNSA, per germline. The sequence was obtained from a man under 40 in good health and CMV-seropositive. Sample: PBMCs. The chain links TRBV7-2 to TRBJ2-3; D unclear. The CDR3 nucleotides read TGTGCCAGCACTTCTGGCGTGGATACGCAGTATTTT. Its protein is CASTSGVDTQYF.